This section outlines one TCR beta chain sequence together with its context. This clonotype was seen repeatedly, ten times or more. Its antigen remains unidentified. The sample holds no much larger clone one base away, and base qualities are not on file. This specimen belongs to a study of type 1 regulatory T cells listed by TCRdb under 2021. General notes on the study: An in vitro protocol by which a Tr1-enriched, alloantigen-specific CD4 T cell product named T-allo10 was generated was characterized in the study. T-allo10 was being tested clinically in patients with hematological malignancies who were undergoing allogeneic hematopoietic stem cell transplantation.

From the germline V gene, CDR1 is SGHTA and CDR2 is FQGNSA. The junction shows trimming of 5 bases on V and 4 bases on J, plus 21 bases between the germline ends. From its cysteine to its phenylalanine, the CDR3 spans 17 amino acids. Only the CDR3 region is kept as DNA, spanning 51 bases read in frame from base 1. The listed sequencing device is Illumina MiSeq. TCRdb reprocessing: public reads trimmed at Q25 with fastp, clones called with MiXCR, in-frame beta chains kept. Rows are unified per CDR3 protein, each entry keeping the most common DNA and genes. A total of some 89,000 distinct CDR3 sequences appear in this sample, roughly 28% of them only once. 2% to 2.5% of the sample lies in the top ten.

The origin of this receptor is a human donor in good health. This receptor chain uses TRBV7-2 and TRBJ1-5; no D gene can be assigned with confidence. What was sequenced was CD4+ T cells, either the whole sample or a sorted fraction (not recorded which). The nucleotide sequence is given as TGTGCCAGCAGCCCCCGCCCTTCAGAGGTAGTGAATCAGCCCCAGCATTTT. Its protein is CASSPRPSEVVNQPQHF.